This T cell receptor (beta chain) was retrieved from a study of blood T cell repertoires in COVID-19. The overall study: The United States, Italy and Spain were the sources of the acute and convalescent COVID-19 samples.

Looked up from germline, CDR1 is MNHEY and CDR2 is SVGAGI. V gave up 2 bases and J gave up 5 bases, with 12 bases separating them. This CDR3 spans 14 amino acids. In its sample, this clone was seen once. Original processing methods: It was from reference gene primer amplification that nucleated cell counts were estimated. The protocol was immunoSEQ multiplex PCR, while the TCRdb copy is restricted to in-frame clones and leaves out a portion. V and J calls plus clone size are reproduced from that table; the DNA served to infer D and trimming. The profile shows 190,000 or so clones, 70% to 90% of them singletons.

V gene TRBV6-5 combines with J gene TRBJ2-5; D is perhaps TRBD2 (6 bases). The origin of this receptor is a woman over 75 with acute or convalescent COVID-19. Input material: peripheral blood. CDR3 in DNA: TGTGCCAGCAGTTACCTTACAGGAGGGGAGACCCAGTACTTC. Amino acids: CASSYLTGGETQYF.